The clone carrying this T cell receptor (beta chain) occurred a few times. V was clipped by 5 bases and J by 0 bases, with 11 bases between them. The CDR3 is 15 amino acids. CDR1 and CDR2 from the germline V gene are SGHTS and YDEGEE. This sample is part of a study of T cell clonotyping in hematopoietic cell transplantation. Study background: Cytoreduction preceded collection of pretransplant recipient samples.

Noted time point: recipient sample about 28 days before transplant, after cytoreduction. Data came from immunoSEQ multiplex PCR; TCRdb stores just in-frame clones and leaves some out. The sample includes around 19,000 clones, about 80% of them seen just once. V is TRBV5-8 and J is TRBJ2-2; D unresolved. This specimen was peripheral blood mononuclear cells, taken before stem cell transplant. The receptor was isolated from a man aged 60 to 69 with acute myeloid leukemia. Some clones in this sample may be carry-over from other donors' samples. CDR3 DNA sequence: TGTGCCAGCAGTCAACAGCAACCGAACACCGGGGAGCTGTTTTTT. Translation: CASSQQQPNTGELFF.